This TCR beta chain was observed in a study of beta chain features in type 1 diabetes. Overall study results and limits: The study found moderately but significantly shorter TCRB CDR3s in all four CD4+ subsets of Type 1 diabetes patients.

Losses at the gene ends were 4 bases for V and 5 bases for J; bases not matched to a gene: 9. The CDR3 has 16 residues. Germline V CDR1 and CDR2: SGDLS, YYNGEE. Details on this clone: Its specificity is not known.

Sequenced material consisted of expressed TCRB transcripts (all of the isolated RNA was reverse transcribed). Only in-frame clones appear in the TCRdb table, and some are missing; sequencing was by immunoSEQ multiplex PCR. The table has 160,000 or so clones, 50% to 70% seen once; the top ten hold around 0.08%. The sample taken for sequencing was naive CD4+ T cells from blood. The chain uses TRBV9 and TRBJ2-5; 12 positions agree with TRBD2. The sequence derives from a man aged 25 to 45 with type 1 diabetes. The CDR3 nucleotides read TGTGCCAGCAGCCAATACGGGACTAGCGGGCGGGAGACCCAGTACTTC. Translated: CASSQYGTSGRETQYF. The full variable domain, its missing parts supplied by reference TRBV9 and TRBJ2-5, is DSGVTQTPKHLITATGQRVTLRCSPRSGDLSVYWYQQSLDQGLQFLIQYYNGEERAKGNILERFSAQQFPDLHSELNLSSLELGDSALYFCASSQYGTSGRETQYFGPGTRLLVL.